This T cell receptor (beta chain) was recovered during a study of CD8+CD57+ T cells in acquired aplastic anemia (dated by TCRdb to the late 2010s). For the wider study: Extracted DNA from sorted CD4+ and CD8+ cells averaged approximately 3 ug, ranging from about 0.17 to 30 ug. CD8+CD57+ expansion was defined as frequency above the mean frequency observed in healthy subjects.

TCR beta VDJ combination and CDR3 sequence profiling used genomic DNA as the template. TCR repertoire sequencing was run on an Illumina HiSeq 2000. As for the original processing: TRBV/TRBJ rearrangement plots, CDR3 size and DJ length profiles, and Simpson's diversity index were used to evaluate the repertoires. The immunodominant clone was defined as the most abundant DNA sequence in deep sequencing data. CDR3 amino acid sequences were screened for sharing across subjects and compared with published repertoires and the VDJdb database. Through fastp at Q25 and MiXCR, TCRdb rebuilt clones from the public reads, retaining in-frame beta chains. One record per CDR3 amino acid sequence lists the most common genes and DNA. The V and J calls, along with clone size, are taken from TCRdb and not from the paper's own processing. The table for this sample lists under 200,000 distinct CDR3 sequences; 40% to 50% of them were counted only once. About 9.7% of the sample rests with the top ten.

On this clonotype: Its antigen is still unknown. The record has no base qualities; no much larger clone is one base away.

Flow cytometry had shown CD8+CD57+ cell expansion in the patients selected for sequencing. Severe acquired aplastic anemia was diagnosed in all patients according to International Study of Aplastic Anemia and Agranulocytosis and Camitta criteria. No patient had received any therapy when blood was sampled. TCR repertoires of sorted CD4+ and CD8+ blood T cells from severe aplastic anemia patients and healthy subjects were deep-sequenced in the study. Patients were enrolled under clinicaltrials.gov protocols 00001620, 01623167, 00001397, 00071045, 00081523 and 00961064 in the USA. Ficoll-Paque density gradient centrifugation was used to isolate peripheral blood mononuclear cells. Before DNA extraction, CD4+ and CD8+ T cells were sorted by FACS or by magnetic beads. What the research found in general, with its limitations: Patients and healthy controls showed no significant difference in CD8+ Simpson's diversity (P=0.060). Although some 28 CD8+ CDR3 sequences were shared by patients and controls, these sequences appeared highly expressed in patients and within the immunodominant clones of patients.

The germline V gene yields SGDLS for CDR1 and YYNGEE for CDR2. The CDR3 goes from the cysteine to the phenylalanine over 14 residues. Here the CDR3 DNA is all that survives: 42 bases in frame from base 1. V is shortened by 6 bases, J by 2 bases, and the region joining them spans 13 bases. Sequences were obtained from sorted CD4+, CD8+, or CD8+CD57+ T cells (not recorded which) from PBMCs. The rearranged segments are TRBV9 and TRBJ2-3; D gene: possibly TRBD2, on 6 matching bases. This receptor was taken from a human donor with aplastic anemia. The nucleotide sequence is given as TGTGCCAGCACCAAAGGAGGGGTCACAGATACGCAGTATTTT. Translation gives CASTKGGVTDTQYF.